This T cell receptor (beta chain) was identified during a study of cytomegalovirus exposure and HLA in healthy donors. The CDR3 totals 13 residues. Trimming took 5 bases from V and 10 from J; bases not matched to a gene: 8. In germline, CDR1 is SGHVS, CDR2 FNYEAQ. Amplification used 60 Vbeta primers and 13 Jbeta primers. TCRdb keeps only in-frame clones here, not all; method: immunoSEQ multiplex PCR. This table holds around 130,000 clones, roughly four fifths found once. Study results and caveats: Because they were indistinguishable, some V segments, including TRBV6-2 and TRBV6-3, were excluded.

With respect to this clone: Its target is unknown.

Sequenced material: PBMCs. The rearrangement joins TRBV7-6 to TRBJ2-1; 7 positions match TRBD1. This sequence originates from a man aged 40-49 years in good health and CMV-seronegative. CDR3: CASSEDRVREQFF. The CDR3 region has the DNA TGTGCCAGCAGCGAAGACAGGGTTCGGGAGCAGTTCTTC. Combining the CDR3 with reference TRBV7-6 and TRBJ2-1 gives the whole variable domain GAGVSQSPRYKVTKRGQDVALRCDPISGHVSLYWYRQALGQGPEFLTYFNYEAQQDKSGLPNDRFSAERPEGSISTLTIQRTEQRDSAMYRCASSEDRVREQFFGPGTRLTVL.